This T cell receptor beta chain was captured in a study of blood T cells in healthy people across ages. A second about 6 to 12 cycle PCR used barcoded and J-beta primers. TCRdb itself ran the 5' RACE reads through MiXCR, one entry per CDR3 protein. The profile shows about 970,000 distinct CDR3 sequences, roughly 50% of them singletons. The germline V gene has CDR1 MDHEN and CDR2 SYDVKM. The CDR3 contains 16 residues. The ends were cut back, 4 bases at V and 3 bases at J, with 19 bases in the middle. The specimen sequenced was blood. The chain employs TRBV28 and TRBJ2-7; possible D gene TRBD2, 5 bases. The sequence was collected from a woman aged 60-70 years in good health. DNA of the CDR3: TGTGCCAGCAGTTCTGTCTATGGGAGCAGTCTCTACGAGCAGTACTTC. Encoded protein: CASSSVYGSSLYEQYF.